The 4 T cell receptor beta chains reported below all come from one sample, sequenced in a study of chemoradiotherapy in HPV16-positive cancers. Libraries were prepared by immunoSEQ multiplex PCR; TCRdb keeps only in-frame clonotypes and omits some of them. In the table there are 25,000 to 40,000 clones, 80% to 90% of which are singletons. Sequences were derived from blood, sampled from a patient who underwent chemoradiotherapy. These receptors were collected from a human donor with HPV-associated anogenital cancer.

The chain carries TRBV12-2 and TRBJ2-7; the table names TRBD2, a call not compared with the DNA. TRBV12-2 corresponds to a pseudogene. The CDR3 contains 15 residues. The CDR3, as DNA: TGTGCAAGTCACTTCCGGTCTAGCGGCTACTACGAGCAGTACTTC. It codes for CASHFRSSGYYEQYF.

The chain links TRBV6-4 to TRBJ2-2; no reliable D call. Germline CDR1 and CDR2: MRHNA and SNTAGT. V lost 3 bases and J 4 bases, leaving 3 bases between the germline ends. The CDR3 has 12 amino acids. The DNA of the CDR3 is TGTGCCAGCAGTGAGGGCACCGGGGAGCTGTTTTTT. Translation gives CASSEGTGELFF.

On this clone: Other DNA variants within this sample encode the same CDR3. The chain recombines TRBV28 with TRBJ2-5, with D possibly matching TRBD2 (6 bases). V was trimmed by 2 bases and J by 5 bases, leaving 12 bases between them. CDR1 is MDHEN and CDR2 is SYDVKM in the germline V gene. The CDR3 consists of 14 residues. The CDR3 reads CASSLASGGETQYF. In DNA, the CDR3 is TGTGCCAGCAGTTTAGCCTCCGGAGGGGAGACCCAGTACTTC.

V usage is TRBV5-4 and J usage is TRBJ2-1; TRBD2 aligns across 8 bases. The V and J ends lost 10 bases and 4 bases, in that order; junction bases with no gene match: 7. This CDR3 has 13 amino acids. Germline CDR1 reads SGHNT; CDR2 reads YYREEE (reference sequence). The CDR3 protein is CAPSREGYNEQFF. CDR3 in DNA: TGTGCCCCCAGCCGGGAGGGGTACAATGAGCAGTTCTTC. Variable domain in full (rest from reference TRBV5-4 and TRBJ2-1): ETGVTQSPTHLIKTRGQQVTLRCSSQSGHNTVSWYQQALGQGPQFIFQYYREEENGRGNFPPRFSGLQFPNYSSELNVNALELDDSALYLCAPSREGYNEQFFGPGTRLTVL.